Each of the 22 T cell receptor beta chains below was sequenced from the same sample in a study of T cell changes during pregnancy in multiple sclerosis (dated by TCRdb to the late 2010s). Libraries came from the immunoSEQ multiplex PCR assay. TCRdb re-hosts the immuneACCESS table, in-frame sequences only. Its copies lack some clones; in the studies checked, an unresolved V gene accounts for under half of them, and the cause for the rest is not known. The sample table shows more than 45,000 clones, and 85% to 95% are seen once. The leading ten clones occupy 0.58% of the sample. Sequencing was performed on CD4+ T cells from peripheral blood mononuclear cells, taken in the second trimester of pregnancy. These receptors originate from a female donor with multiple sclerosis, enrolled in a pregnancy study.

The chain couples TRBV6-1 to TRBJ1-4; D may be TRBD1 (5 bases). Germline values: CDR1 MNHNS, CDR2 SASEGT. This CDR3 is 16 amino acids long. Trimming left V 1 base short and J 5 bases short, with 14 bases between. CDR3 bases: TGTGCCAGCAGTGAAGAGCTCCGGAGGGGAAATGAAAAACTGTTTTTT. This gives the protein CASSEELRRGNEKLFF.

This clone was picked up a small number of times. This chain links TRBV7-9 with TRBJ2-7; a weak D match, TRBD2 (5 bases). The CDR3 is made up of 14 amino acids. Trimming removed 4 bases at V and 3 bases at J, with 13 bases between. The germline V gene has CDR1 SEHNR and CDR2 FQNEAQ (reference sequence). The CDR3 reads CASSSETRDYEQYF. The CDR3 DNA sequence: TGTGCCAGCAGCTCAGAAACTAGGGACTACGAGCAGTACTTC.

DNA for the CDR3: TGTGCCAGCAGCCCGGGACTTTCTGGAAACACCATATATTTT. Amino acids: CASSPGLSGNTIYF. The rearrangement joins TRBV7-2 to TRBJ1-3; a possible D gene is TRBD1 (5 bases). Trimming took 5 bases from V and 1 from J, leaving 9 bases between them. This CDR3 comprises 14 residues. CDR1 is SGHTA, CDR2 FQGNSA, per germline.

The V call is TRBV19, the J call TRBJ1-1; no firm D call. The CDR3 consists of 11 residues. Germline V gives CDR1 LNHDA, CDR2 SQIVND (reference sequence). V lost 9 bases, J lost 1 base, and 6 bases lay in between. The CDR3 sequence is CASRWNTEAFF. CDR3 bases: TGTGCCAGCCGTTGGAACACTGAAGCTTTCTTT.

This clone was seen a single time. V gene TRBV4-3 combines with J gene TRBJ2-7; 10 bases map to TRBD2. Trimming took 0 bases from V and 11 from J; bases not matched to a gene: 10. This CDR3 spans 15 amino acids. Germline CDR1 and CDR2: LGHNA and YSLEER. CDR3 DNA sequence: TGCGCCAGCAGCCAAGATTCGGGAGCGGGGGGGCCGAAGTACTTC. Amino acids: CASSQDSGAGGPKYF.

The V and J genes are TRBV7-9 and TRBJ2-1; 8 positions agree with TRBD2. The ends lost 5 bases at V and 0 bases at J; junction bases unmatched: 6. The CDR3 extends over 16 amino acids. CDR1 and CDR2 (germline): SEHNR, FQNEAQ (reference sequence). The CDR3 sequence is CASSRRSGVSYNEQFF. In DNA form, the CDR3 reads TGTGCCAGCAGCAGACGTAGCGGGGTCTCCTACAATGAGCAGTTCTTC.

DNA of the CDR3: TGTGCCAGTAGCAGAAGGGACAGGGGCACTGAAGCTTTCTTT. This translates into CASSRRDRGTEAFF. The rearrangement joins TRBV19 to TRBJ1-1, with 10 nucleotides matching TRBD1. The CDR3 extends over 14 amino acids. In germline, CDR1 is LNHDA, CDR2 SQIVND (reference sequence). V was clipped by 6 bases and J by 4 bases; unmatched bases: 5.

The rearrangement joins TRBV7-9 to TRBJ1-4; 7 bases fit TRBD1. The germline gives CDR1 SEHNR, CDR2 FQNEAQ (reference sequence). The J segment lost 5 bases and the V segment lost 10 bases, leaving 4 bases of the junction unmatched. The CDR3 is 12 amino acids. CDR3 amino acids: CATDRANEKLFF. CDR3 nucleotides: TGTGCCACCGACAGGGCCAATGAAAAACTGTTTTTT. The variable domain in full, completed from reference TRBV7-9 and TRBJ1-4, reads DTGVSQNPRHKITKRGQNVTFRCDPISEHNRLYWYRQTLGQGPEFLTYFQNEAQLEKSRLLSDRFSAERPKGSFSTLEIQRTEQGDSAMYLCATDRANEKLFFGSGTQLSVL.

The genes are TRBV5-6 and TRBJ2-5; D perhaps matches TRBD1 (6 bases). Trimming cost V 0 bases and J 7 bases, with 19 bases left between them. The CDR3 totals 16 residues. Germline assignment: CDR1 SGHDT and CDR2 YYEEEE. CDR3 loop: CASSLVRQANDGTQYF. The CDR3 region has the DNA TGTGCCAGCAGCTTGGTTCGACAGGCAAACGACGGGACCCAGTACTTC.

The J gene is TRBJ2-1, the V gene TRBV29-1, with D hard to call. The CDR3 covers 14 residues. V lost 1 base to trimming and J lost 0 bases, with 7 bases between them. Germline CDR1 reads SQVTM; CDR2 reads ANQGSEA. The CDR3: CSVEGLSSYNEQFF. The CDR3 nucleotides read TGCAGCGTTGAAGGGTTGAGCTCCTACAATGAGCAGTTCTTC.

This chain links TRBV9 with TRBJ1-1; D not resolved. The CDR3 is 14 amino acids. Between the trimmed V and J ends, which lost 2 bases and 3 bases, there was a span of 11 bases. Germline V gene sequence: CDR1 SGDLS, CDR2 YYNGEE. CDR3 protein: CASSVTGGHTEAFF. CDR3 nucleotides: TGTGCCAGCAGCGTCACCGGTGGGCACACTGAAGCTTTCTTT.

The J gene is TRBJ1-2, the V gene TRBV30; D gene uncertain. Germline V gene data show CDR1 as GTSNPN and CDR2 as SVGIG (reference sequence). This CDR3 contains 12 residues. V gave up 4 bases and J gave up 4 bases, with 10 bases separating them. CDR3 nucleotides: TGTGCCTGGATGACATACCGCTATGGCTACACCTTC. Translation gives CAWMTYRYGYTF.

The rearrangement joins TRBV27 to TRBJ1-1; maybe TRBD1 (5 bases). V lost 3 bases and J lost 2, with 7 bases in between. Per the germline V gene, CDR1 is MNHEY and CDR2 is SMNVEV (reference sequence). This CDR3 has 13 amino acids. The chain's CDR3 is CASSLRDNTEAFF. The CDR3 DNA sequence: TGTGCCAGCAGTTTGCGGGACAACACTGAAGCTTTCTTT.

The V and J genes are TRBV18 and TRBJ2-4; no clear D gene. The CDR3 spans 15 residues. Germline values: CDR1 KGHSH, CDR2 LQKENI. Trimming shortened V by 0 bases and J by 4 bases, and 10 bases separated the two germline ends. CDR3 bases: TGTGCCAGCTCACCACCAACGAGGCAGAAAAACATTCAGTACTTC. Encoded protein: CASSPPTRQKNIQYF. Looking up the rest from reference TRBV18 and TRBJ2-4 gives the full variable domain: NAGVMQNPRHLVRRRGQEARLRCSPMKGHSHVYWYRQLPEEGLKFMVYLQKENIIDESGMPKERFSAEFPKEGPSILRIQQVVRGDSAAYFCASSPPTRQKNIQYFGAGTRLSVL.

The J gene is TRBJ2-3, the V gene TRBV5-4, with 8 bases fitting TRBD2. Germline CDR1 is SGHNT and CDR2 is YYREEE (reference sequence). There are 16 residues in the CDR3. The trim removed 0 bases at V and 0 bases at J, leaving 3 bases unmatched. The CDR3 spells CASSLGGTRSTDTQYF. CDR3 DNA: TGTGCCAGCAGCTTGGGAGGGACTAGGAGCACAGATACGCAGTATTTT.

The gene calls are TRBV7-9 and TRBJ1-3; tentatively, D is TRBD1 (5 bases). The ends were cut back, 0 bases at V and 3 bases at J, with 12 bases in the middle. CDR3 size: 16 residues. CDR1 is SEHNR and CDR2 is FQNEAQ in the germline V gene (reference sequence). CDR3 amino acids: CASSLAVQGGGNTIYF. DNA of the CDR3: TGTGCCAGCAGCTTAGCTGTGCAGGGTGGTGGAAACACCATATATTTT. The full variable domain, with the rest looked up from reference TRBV7-9 and TRBJ1-3, is DTGVSQNPRHKITKRGQNVTFRCDPISEHNRLYWYRQTLGQGPEFLTYFQNEAQLEKSRLLSDRFSAERPKGSFSTLEIQRTEQGDSAMYLCASSLAVQGGGNTIYFGEGSWLTVV.

The V gene is TRBV7-9, the J gene TRBJ2-7; 9 positions agree with TRBD1. Germline V gives CDR1 SEHNR, CDR2 FQNEAQ (reference sequence). This CDR3 contains 14 residues. Trimming cost V 3 bases and J 5 bases; bases outside gene matches: 5. CDR3 region: CASSLLQGAHEQYF. In nucleotides, the CDR3 is TGTGCCAGCAGCTTGCTACAGGGGGCCCACGAGCAGTACTTC.

The gene calls are TRBV9 and TRBJ1-1; D possibly corresponds to TRBD1 (5 bases). The CDR3 loop spans 13 amino acids. Trimming took 3 bases from V and 4 from J, leaving 10 bases between them. Germline V gene sequence: CDR1 SGDLS, CDR2 YYNGEE. The CDR3 sequence is CASSAGGGTEAFF. CDR3 in DNA: TGTGCCAGCAGCGCCGGGGGGGGCACTGAAGCTTTCTTT. The full variable domain, its missing parts supplied by reference TRBV9 and TRBJ1-1, is DSGVTQTPKHLITATGQRVTLRCSPRSGDLSVYWYQQSLDQGLQFLIQYYNGEERAKGNILERFSAQQFPDLHSELNLSSLELGDSALYFCASSAGGGTEAFFGQGTRLTVV.

V usage is TRBV7-3 and J usage is TRBJ2-3; perhaps TRBD1 as D (6 bases). The CDR3 is 16 residues long. V gave up 5 bases and J gave up 1 base, with 16 bases separating them. Germline V CDR1 and CDR2: SGHTA, FQGTGA. The DNA of the CDR3 is TGTGCCAGCAGCCTGAACAGGGACCCGGGCACAGATACGCAGTATTTT. It yields the protein CASSLNRDPGTDTQYF.

This rearrangement joins TRBV30 to TRBJ1-2; D uncertain. Germline CDR1 and CDR2: GTSNPN and SVGIG (reference sequence). The CDR3 runs to 14 residues. The V end was cut by 0 bases, the J end by 7 bases, with 15 bases between. The chain's CDR3 is CAWSVLGGNGGYTF. In DNA form, the CDR3 reads TGTGCCTGGAGTGTACTGGGAGGGAACGGTGGCTACACCTTC.

The V call is TRBV5-1, the J call TRBJ2-5; the match to TRBD2 covers 8 bases. The V gene's germline CDR1 is SGHRS and CDR2 YFSETQ. J lost 4 bases, V lost 5 bases, and 22 bases had no gene match. The length of the CDR3 is 19 residues. Here the CDR3 reads CASSLVGPGAGGSGETQYF. Here the CDR3 DNA reads TGCGCCAGCAGTCTGGTGGGGCCCGGCGCGGGGGGAAGCGGAGAGACCCAGTACTTC.

V usage is TRBV7-2 and J usage is TRBJ2-5; 12 bases are a match to TRBD2. Germline V gives CDR1 SGHTA, CDR2 FQGNSA. The CDR3 length is 16 residues. The V segment lost 2 bases and the J segment 1 base; nucleotides outside the gene matches: 2. The CDR3 DNA follows: TGTGCCAGCAGCTTAACTAGCGGGGGGATCCAAGAGACCCAGTACTTC. It is translated as CASSLTSGGIQETQYF.